This T cell receptor (beta chain) derives from a study of control samples from healthy donors and cancer patients. The CDR3 spans 13 residues. Per the germline V gene, CDR1 is SGHAT and CDR2 is FQNNGV. Trimming stripped 1 base from V and 0 bases from J, with 4 bases between. Only in-frame clones appear in the TCRdb table, and some are missing; sequencing was by immunoSEQ multiplex PCR. The repertoire includes some 82,000 clones, over 75% of them detected once, and over 15% sits in the top ten. The rearrangement joins TRBV11-2 to TRBJ2-7, with D uncertain. The clonotype comes from a man aged 45-65 years in good health. Input material: blood. In DNA form, the CDR3 reads TGTGCCAGCAGCTTAGCACCCTCCTACGAGCAGTACTTC. Its protein product is CASSLAPSYEQYF.